These T cell receptor beta chains were read from a single sample in a study of T cell repertoires in cytomegalovirus infection. TCRdb used MiXCR to reprocess the reads, holding one entry per CDR3 protein. The repertoire includes roughly 300,000 distinct CDR3 sequences, roughly 26% of them detected once, and 11% to 15% sits in the top ten. The material sequenced was PBMCs. These receptors all stem from a human donor in good health (CMV status not recorded). Some clones in this sample may be carry-over from other donors' samples. Each CDR3 is given with its conserved first and last residue. The D gene is left open where the match is weak. Only part of the rows carry a size: once, few, many, or a class if the clone is expanded.

>NA|TRBV19|NA|TRBJ1-5
TGTGCCAGTAGTATCCCAGGGATTAGCAATCAGCCCCAGCATTTT
CASSIPGISNQPQHF
>NA|TRBV6-1|few|TRBJ2-7
TGTGCCAGCAGTGAAATCGACGAGCAGTACTTC
CASSEIDEQYF
>TRBD1|TRBV13|NA|TRBJ2-1
TGTGCCAGCAGCTACCGGGACAGGGGCAATGAGCAGTTCTTC
CASSYRDRGNEQFF
>TRBD1|TRBV5-4|few|TRBJ2-2
TGTGCCAGCAGCGTGGGACAGGGGCAAAACGGGGAGCTGTTTTTT
CASSVGQGQNGELFF
>NA|TRBV6-2/TRBV6-3|many|TRBJ2-7
TGTGCCAGCAGTTCGCCGGGACAATCCCTCGAGCAGTACTTC
CASSSPGQSLEQYF
>NA|TRBV11-2|NA|TRBJ1-4
TGTGCCAGCAGCTTAGATCGGGGGACCTCTAATGAAAAACTGTTTTTT
CASSLDRGTSNEKLFF
>NA|TRBV7-9|few|TRBJ1-1
TGTGCCAGCAGAACAGACGGGTACACTGAAGCTTTCTTT
CASRTDGYTEAFF
>NA|TRBV30|once|TRBJ2-2
TGTGCCTGGAGTGCCCAGAACACCGGGGAGCTGTTTTTT
CAWSAQNTGELFF
>NA|TRBV29-1|few|TRBJ1-4
TGCAGCGCCGCCAGGGCGGGGGCAACTAATGAAAAACTGTTTTTT
CSAARAGATNEKLFF
>TRBD1|TRBV7-6|many|TRBJ2-7
TGTGTCAGCAGCTCAAGGACAGGGTTGGGTTACGAGCAGTACTTC
CVSSSRTGLGYEQYF
>NA|TRBV28|NA|TRBJ1-1
TGTGCCATAGTGGGCGGGGGAGACACTGAAGCTTTCTTT
CAIVGGGDTEAFF
>NA|TRBV7-2|many|TRBJ2-5
TGTGCCAGCAGCTGGCAGGGAGGCAGTCGCCAAGAGACCCAGTACTTC
CASSWQGGSRQETQYF
>TRBD1|TRBV19|many|TRBJ1-5
TGTGCCAGTAGGGCCGGGACAGGGGGCAATCAGCCCCAGCATTTT
CASRAGTGGNQPQHF
>NA|TRBV7-9|NA|TRBJ2-5
TGTGCCAGCAGCGCCGGGACTCTCGTCCAAGAGACCCAGTACTTC
CASSAGTLVQETQYF
>NA|TRBV20-1|many|TRBJ2-1
TGCAGTGCCCCCCGAGGGCCTAATGAGCAGTTCTTC
CSAPRGPNEQFF
>NA|TRBV4-3|many|TRBJ2-3
TGCGCCAGCAGCCAAGACTTCGGGATGAGCACAGATACGCAGTATTTT
CASSQDFGMSTDTQYF
>TRBD1|TRBV5-4|NA|TRBJ1-2
TGTGCCAGCAGCTTTTACAGGGGAGACGGCTACACCTTC
CASSFYRGDGYTF
>NA|TRBV7-2|many|TRBJ2-6
TGTGCCAGCAGCTTAGTTTCCCTGGGGGCCAACGTCCTGACTTTC
CASSLVSLGANVLTF
>NA|TRBV7-9|few|TRBJ2-7
TGTGCCAGCAGCCCCGGAGGGGACAGTCTGTGGGAGCAGTACTTC
CASSPGGDSLWEQYF
>NA|TRBV7-2|many|TRBJ2-4
TGTGCCAGCGGGTTCATTAGGGACATTCAGTACTTC
CASGFIRDIQYF
>TRBD2|TRBV10-3|few|TRBJ2-1
TGTGCCATCCGGACTAGCGAGGGACACAATGAGCAGTTCTTC
CAIRTSEGHNEQFF
>NA|TRBV6-6|NA|TRBJ2-7
TGTGCCACCCCGGTGAGGGGATCTTTGCGAGAGCAGTACTTC
CATPVRGSLREQYF
>TRBD1|TRBV24-1|once|TRBJ1-2
TGTGCCACCAGTGACTCGGGACAGTACTATGGCTACACCTTC
CATSDSGQYYGYTF
>TRBD1|TRBV24-1|few|TRBJ1-2
TGTGCCACCAGTGATTTAGGACAGGGTGGAGTCTATGGCTACACCTTC
CATSDLGQGGVYGYTF
>NA|TRBV6-2/TRBV6-3|NA|TRBJ1-5
TGTGCCAGCAGCCCCCGTCGAGGGAGAATCAATCAGCCCCAGCATTTT
CASSPRRGRINQPQHF
>NA|TRBV7-2|few|TRBJ2-7
TGTGCCAGCAGCCTTCAGGATTACTACGAGCAGTACTTC
CASSLQDYYEQYF
>NA|TRBV7-2|many|TRBJ2-7
TGTGCCAGCAGCCAACAAAGAGGGGAGCAGTACTTC
CASSQQRGEQYF
>NA|TRBV12-3/TRBV12-4|NA|TRBJ1-4
TGTGCCAGCAGCGCTCGAGGGGCAACTAATGAAAAACTGTTTTTT
CASSARGATNEKLFF
>NA|TRBV19|few|TRBJ2-2
TGTGCCAGTAGTAGTACGTTCGGGGACACCGGGGAGCTGTTTTTT
CASSSTFGDTGELFF
>TRBD2|TRBV2|NA|TRBJ2-3
TGTGCCAGCAGTTCGACTAGCGGGGGAGCTTTTAGCACAGATACGCAGTATTTT
CASSSTSGGAFSTDTQYF
>TRBD1|TRBV7-6|many|TRBJ1-2
TGTGCCAGCAGCTTATTGACAGGGGCTAATTATGGCTACACCTTC
CASSLLTGANYGYTF
>NA|TRBV27|few|TRBJ2-6
TGTGCCAGCAGGCTCTCTGGGGCCAACGTCCTGACTTTC
CASRLSGANVLTF
>NA|TRBV11-2|few|TRBJ1-3
TGTGCCAGCAGCTTAGTGGACTTCTCTGGAAACACCATATATTTT
CASSLVDFSGNTIYF